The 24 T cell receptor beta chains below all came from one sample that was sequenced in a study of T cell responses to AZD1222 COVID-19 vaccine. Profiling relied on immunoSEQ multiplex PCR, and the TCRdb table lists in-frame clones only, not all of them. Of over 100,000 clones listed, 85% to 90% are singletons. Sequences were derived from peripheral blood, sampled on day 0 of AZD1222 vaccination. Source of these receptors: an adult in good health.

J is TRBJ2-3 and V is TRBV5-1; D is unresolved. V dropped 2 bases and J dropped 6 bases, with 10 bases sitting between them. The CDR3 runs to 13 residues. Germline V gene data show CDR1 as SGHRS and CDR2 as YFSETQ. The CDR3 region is CASSLTRWDTQYF. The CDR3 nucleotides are TGCGCCAGCAGCTTAACCCGGTGGGATACGCAGTATTTT.

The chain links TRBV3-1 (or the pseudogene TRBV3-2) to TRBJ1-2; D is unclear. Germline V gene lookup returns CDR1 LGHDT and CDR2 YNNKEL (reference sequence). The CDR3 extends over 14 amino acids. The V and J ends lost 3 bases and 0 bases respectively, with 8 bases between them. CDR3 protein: CASSHYRANYGYTF. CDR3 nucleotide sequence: TGTGCCAGCAGCCATTACAGAGCTAACTATGGCTACACCTTC.

CDR3 in DNA: TGTGCCACCAGAGAGTTGGAAGAGACCCAGTACTTC. It is translated as CATRELEETQYF. The chain combines TRBV15 with TRBJ2-5; D call uncertain. There are 12 residues in the CDR3. V gave up 6 bases and J gave up 3 bases, with 8 bases separating them. Per germline, CDR1 LNHNV and CDR2 YYDKDF (reference sequence).

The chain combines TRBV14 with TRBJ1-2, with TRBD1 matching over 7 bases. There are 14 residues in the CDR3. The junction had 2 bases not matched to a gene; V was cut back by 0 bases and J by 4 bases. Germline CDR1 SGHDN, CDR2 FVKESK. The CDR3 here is CASSQDDRVYGYTF. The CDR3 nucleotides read TGTGCCAGCAGCCAAGACGACAGGGTCTATGGCTACACCTTC.

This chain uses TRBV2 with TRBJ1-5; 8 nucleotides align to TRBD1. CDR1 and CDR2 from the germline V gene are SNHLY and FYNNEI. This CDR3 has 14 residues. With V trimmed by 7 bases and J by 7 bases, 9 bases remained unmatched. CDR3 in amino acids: CASMRGTGAQPQHF. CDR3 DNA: TGTGCCAGCATGAGGGGGACAGGTGCCCAGCCCCAGCATTTT.

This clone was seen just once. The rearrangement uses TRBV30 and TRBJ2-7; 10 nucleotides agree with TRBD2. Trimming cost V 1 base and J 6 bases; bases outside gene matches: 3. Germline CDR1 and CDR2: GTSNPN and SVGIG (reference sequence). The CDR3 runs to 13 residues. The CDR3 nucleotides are TGTGCCTGGAGTGCGGAGCGGGAGGGCGAGCAGTACTTC. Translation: CAWSAEREGEQYF.

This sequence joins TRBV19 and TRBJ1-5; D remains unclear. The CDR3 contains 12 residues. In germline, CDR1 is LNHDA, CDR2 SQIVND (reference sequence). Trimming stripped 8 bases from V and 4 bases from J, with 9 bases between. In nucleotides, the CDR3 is TGTGCCAGTTCCGAATCAAATCAGCCCCAGCATTTT. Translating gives CASSESNQPQHF. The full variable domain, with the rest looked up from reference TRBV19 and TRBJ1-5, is DGGITQSPKYLFRKEGQNVTLSCEQNLNHDAMYWYRQDPGQGLRLIYYSQIVNDFQKGDIAEGYSVSREKKESFPLTVTSAQKNPTAFYLCASSESNQPQHFGDGTRLSIL.

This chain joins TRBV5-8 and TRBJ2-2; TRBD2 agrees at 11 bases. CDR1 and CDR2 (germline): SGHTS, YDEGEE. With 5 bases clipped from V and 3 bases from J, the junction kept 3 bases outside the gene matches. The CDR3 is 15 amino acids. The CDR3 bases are TGTGCCAGCAGGCAACTAGCGGGGGACACCGGGGAGCTGTTTTTT. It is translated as CASRQLAGDTGELFF.

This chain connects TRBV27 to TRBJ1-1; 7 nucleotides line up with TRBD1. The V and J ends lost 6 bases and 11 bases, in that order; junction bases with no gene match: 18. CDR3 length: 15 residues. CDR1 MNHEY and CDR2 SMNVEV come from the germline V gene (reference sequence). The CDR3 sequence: CASSYRGTILGRAFF. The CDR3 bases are TGTGCCAGCAGCTACAGGGGTACCATCCTAGGGCGGGCTTTCTTT.

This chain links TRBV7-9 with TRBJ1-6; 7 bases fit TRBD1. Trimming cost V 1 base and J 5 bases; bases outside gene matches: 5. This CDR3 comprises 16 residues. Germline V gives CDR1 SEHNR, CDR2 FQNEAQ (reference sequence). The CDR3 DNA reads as TGTGCCAGCAGCTTAGGACAGGGAACAGATAATTCACCCCTCCACTTT. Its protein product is CASSLGQGTDNSPLHF.

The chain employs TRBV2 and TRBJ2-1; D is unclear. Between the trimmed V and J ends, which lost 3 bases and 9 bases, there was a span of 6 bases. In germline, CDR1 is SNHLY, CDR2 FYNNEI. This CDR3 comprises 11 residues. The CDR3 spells CASSDLGEQFF. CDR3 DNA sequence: TGTGCCAGCAGTGACCTCGGTGAGCAGTTCTTC.

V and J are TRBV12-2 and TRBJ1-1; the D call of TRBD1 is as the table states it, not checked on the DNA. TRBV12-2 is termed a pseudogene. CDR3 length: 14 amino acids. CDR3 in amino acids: CASRTGQPNTEAFF. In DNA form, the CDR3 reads TGTGCAAGTCGTACAGGACAGCCGAACACTGAAGCTTTCTTT.

The CDR3 reads CASPASSYNEQFF. CDR3 coding DNA: TGTGCCAGCCCGGCAAGCTCCTACAATGAGCAGTTCTTC. V and J are TRBV6-5 and TRBJ2-1; D is ambiguous. The CDR3 sequence is 13 residues long. V was trimmed by 8 bases and J by 0 bases, leaving 8 bases between them. Germline CDR1 and CDR2: MNHEY and SVGAGI.

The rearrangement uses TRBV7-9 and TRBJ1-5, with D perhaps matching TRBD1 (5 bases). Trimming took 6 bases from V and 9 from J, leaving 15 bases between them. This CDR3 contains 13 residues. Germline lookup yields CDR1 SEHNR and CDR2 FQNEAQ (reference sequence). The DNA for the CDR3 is TGTGCCAGCAGTGAGGGTCGGGGCGGGCCCCAGCATTTT. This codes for CASSEGRGGPQHF. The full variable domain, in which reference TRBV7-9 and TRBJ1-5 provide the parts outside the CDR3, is DTGVSQNPRHKITKRGQNVTFRCDPISEHNRLYWYRQTLGQGPEFLTYFQNEAQLEKSRLLSDRFSAERPKGSFSTLEIQRTEQGDSAMYLCASSEGRGGPQHFGDGTRLSIL.

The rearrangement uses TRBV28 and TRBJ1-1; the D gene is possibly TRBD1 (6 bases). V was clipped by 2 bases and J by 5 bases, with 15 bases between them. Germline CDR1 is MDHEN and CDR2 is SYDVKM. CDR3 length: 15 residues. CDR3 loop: CASSLQGLGGTEAFF. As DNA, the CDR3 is TGTGCCAGCAGTTTACAGGGGCTTGGAGGGACTGAAGCTTTCTTT.

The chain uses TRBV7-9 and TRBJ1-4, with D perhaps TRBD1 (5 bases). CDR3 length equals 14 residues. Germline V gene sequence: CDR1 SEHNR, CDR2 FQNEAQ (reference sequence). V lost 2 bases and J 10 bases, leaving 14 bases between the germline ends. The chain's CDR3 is CASSLPQGVGKLFF. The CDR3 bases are TGTGCCAGCAGCTTACCCCAGGGAGTTGGAAAACTGTTTTTT.

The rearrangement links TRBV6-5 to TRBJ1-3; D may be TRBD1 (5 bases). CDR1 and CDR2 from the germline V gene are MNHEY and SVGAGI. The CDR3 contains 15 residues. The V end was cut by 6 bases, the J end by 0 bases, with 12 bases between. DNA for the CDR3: TGTGCCAGCAGGGCCTTTGGGGCCTCTGGAAACACCATATATTTT. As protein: CASRAFGASGNTIYF.

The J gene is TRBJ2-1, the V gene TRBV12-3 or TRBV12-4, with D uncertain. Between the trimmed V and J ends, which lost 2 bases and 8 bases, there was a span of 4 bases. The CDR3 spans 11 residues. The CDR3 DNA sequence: TGTGCCAGCAGTTTATGGTATGAGCAGTTCTTC. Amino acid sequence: CASSLWYEQFF.

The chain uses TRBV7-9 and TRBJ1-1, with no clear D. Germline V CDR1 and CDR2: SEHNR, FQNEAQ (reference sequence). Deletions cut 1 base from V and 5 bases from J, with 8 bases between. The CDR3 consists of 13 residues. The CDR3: CASSLERETEAFF. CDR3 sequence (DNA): TGTGCCAGCAGCTTAGAGAGGGAGACTGAAGCTTTCTTT.

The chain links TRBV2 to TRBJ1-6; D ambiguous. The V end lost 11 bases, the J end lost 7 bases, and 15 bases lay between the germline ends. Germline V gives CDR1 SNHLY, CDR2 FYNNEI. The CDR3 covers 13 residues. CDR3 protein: CARKRTGNSPLHF. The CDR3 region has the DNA TGTGCCCGCAAGAGAACGGGGAATTCACCCCTCCACTTT.

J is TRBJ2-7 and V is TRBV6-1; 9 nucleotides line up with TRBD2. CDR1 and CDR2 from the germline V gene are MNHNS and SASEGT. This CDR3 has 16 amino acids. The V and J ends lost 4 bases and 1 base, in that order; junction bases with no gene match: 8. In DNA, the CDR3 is TGTGCCAGCAGTGGGCAACTAGCGGGCTCGTCCTACGAGCAGTACTTC. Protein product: CASSGQLAGSSYEQYF.

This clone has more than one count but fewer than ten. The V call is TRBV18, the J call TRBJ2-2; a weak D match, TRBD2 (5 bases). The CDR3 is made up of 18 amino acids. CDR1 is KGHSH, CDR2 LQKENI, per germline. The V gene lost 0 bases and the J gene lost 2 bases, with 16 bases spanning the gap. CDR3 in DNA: TGTGCCAGCTCACCACCGACGGGGATAACCGATAACACCGGGGAGCTGTTTTTT. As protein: CASSPPTGITDNTGELFF.

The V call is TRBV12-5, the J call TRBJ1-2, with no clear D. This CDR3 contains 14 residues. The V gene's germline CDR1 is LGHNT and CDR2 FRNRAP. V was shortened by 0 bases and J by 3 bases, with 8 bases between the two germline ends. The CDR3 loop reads CASGLVGPDYGYTF. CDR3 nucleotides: TGTGCTAGTGGTTTGGTAGGGCCTGACTATGGCTACACCTTC. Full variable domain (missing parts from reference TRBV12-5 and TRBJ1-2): DARVTQTPRHKVTEMGQEVTMRCQPILGHNTVFWYRQTMMQGLELLAYFRNRAPLDDSGMPKDRFSAEMPDATLATLKIQPSEPRDSAVYFCASGLVGPDYGYTFGSGTRLTVV.

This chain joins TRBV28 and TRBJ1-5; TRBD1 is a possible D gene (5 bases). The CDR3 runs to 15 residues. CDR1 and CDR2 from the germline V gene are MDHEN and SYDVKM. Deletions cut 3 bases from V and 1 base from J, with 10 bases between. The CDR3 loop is CASSFPGQSNQPQHF. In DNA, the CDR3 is TGTGCCAGCAGTTTTCCGGGGCAGAGCAATCAGCCCCAGCATTTT.